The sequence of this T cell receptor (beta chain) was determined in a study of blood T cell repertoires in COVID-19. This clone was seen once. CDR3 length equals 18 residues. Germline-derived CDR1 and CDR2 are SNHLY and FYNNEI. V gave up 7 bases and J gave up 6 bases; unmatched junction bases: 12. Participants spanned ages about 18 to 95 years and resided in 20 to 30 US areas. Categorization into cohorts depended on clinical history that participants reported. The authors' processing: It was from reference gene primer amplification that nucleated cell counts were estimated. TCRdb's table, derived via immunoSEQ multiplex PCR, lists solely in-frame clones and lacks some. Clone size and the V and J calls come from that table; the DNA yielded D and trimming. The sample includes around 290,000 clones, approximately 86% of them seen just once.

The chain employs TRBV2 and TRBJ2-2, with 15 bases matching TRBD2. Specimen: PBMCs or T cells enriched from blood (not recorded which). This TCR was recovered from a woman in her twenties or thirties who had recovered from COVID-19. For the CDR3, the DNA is TGTGCCAGCACCAAGAGTCTCCGGACTAGCGGGGGGGCCGGGGAGCTGTTTTTT. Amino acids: CASTKSLRTSGGAGELFF. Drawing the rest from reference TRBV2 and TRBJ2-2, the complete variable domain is EPEVTQTPSHQVTQMGQEVILRCVPISNHLYFYWYRQILGQKVEFLVSFYNNEISEKSEIFDDQFSVERPDGSNFTLKIRSTKLEDSAMYFCASTKSLRTSGGAGELFFGEGSRLTVL.